This T cell receptor (beta chain) was sequenced in a study of shared clonotypes between healthy human individuals. Study-wide context: A couple of women and a few men aged 18 to 49 made up the donors. Study results and caveats: Clonotype sharing among donors was expected to depend on sequencing depth. It was the few donors that limited the genetic and exposure-history diversity represented.

At deep level, the assay was performed. Some clones are missing from TCRdb's copy, which holds only in-frame ones; the method was immunoSEQ multiplex PCR. The sample yields around 2,100,000 clones, about 95% seen once. After removal of 5 bases from V and 4 bases from J, the junction contained 7 bases not matched to a gene. There are 15 residues in the CDR3. CDR1 and CDR2 from the germline V gene are SGHTA and FQGTGA. As to this clone: The antigen is not known.

CD8 cells classed as naive were CD45RO-negative and positively selected for CCR7, excluding terminally differentiated effector memory CD45RA+ cells. The sample consisted of naive CD8+ T cells sorted from blood. The chain has TRBV7-3 and TRBJ2-1, with 8 bases that match TRBD2. This TCR came from a man aged 18 to 35 in good health. CDR3 coding DNA: TGTGCCAGCAGCCCTGATAGCGGGGCGTACAATGAGCAGTTCTTC. The encoded protein is CASSPDSGAYNEQFF.